The rows below give T cell receptor beta chains drawn from one sample of a study of blood T cell repertoires in COVID-19. TCRdb's copy holds only in-frame clones and misses some; the assay was immunoSEQ multiplex PCR. The profile covers under 140,000 clones, with more than 75% appearing a single time and around 3.2% taken by the ten largest. Sequencing was carried out using peripheral blood. Every receptor here comes from a woman aged 45-65 years with acute or convalescent COVID-19. CDR3s include the opening cysteine and the closing phenylalanine or tryptophan. A D gene is named only where the DNA matches it firmly. Clone sizes are given selectively: once, few, many, or a class where the clone is expanded.

d_call clone_size j_call v_call cdr3_aa cdr3_nt
- - TRBJ1-3 TRBV4-1 CASSQDRGGPGNTIYF TGCGCCAGCAGCCAAGATAGAGGGGGTCCTGGAAACACCATATATTTT
TRBD2 - TRBJ2-7 TRBV7-2 CASSRLAGGTYEQYF TGTGCCAGCAGCAGACTAGCGGGGGGAACCTACGAGCAGTACTTC
TRBD1 once TRBJ2-1 TRBV24-1 CATSEYGQGRDEQFF TGTGCCACCAGTGAATACGGACAGGGTAGGGATGAGCAGTTCTTC
- - TRBJ2-7 TRBV11-2 CASSFVRARELDEQYF TGTGCCAGCAGCTTTGTCCGGGCCCGGGAACTCGACGAGCAGTACTTC
TRBD1 once TRBJ1-4 TRBV15 CATSRDGTGNEKLFF TGTGCCACCAGCAGAGACGGGACAGGAAATGAAAAACTGTTTTTT
TRBD2 - TRBJ2-7 TRBV11-2 CASRSGTRGNEQYF TGTGCCAGCAGATCCGGGACTAGGGGGAACGAGCAGTACTTC
- - TRBJ1-1 TRBV7-8 CASSLLDRNTEAFF TGTGCCAGCAGCTTGCTAGACAGAAACACTGAAGCTTTCTTT
- - TRBJ2-1 TRBV5-1 CASSLLPQGPTSGEQFF TGCGCCAGCAGCCTTCTCCCGCAGGGGCCGACCTCGGGAGAGCAGTTCTTC
- - TRBJ2-7 TRBV28 CASSDPRGRTPYEQYF TGTGCCAGCAGCGACCCTCGAGGGAGGACCCCCTACGAGCAGTACTTC
- - TRBJ2-3 TRBV12-3/TRBV12-4 CASSLLRRDTQYF TGTGCCAGCAGTTTATTGCGGCGGGATACGCAGTATTTT
- - TRBJ1-1 TRBV5-1 CASSHGRAEAFF TGCGCCAGCAGCCACGGTCGTGCTGAAGCTTTCTTT
- - TRBJ2-7 TRBV27 CASRSATVGSGEQYF TGTGCCAGCAGGTCAGCGACAGTCGGGTCAGGAGAGCAGTACTTC
- - TRBJ2-7 TRBV6-5 CASSIYGYEQYF TGTGCCAGCAGCATCTACGGCTACGAGCAGTACTTC
- - TRBJ2-7 TRBV6-1 CASSEEGPRGYF TGTGCCAGCAGTGAAGAGGGCCCCCGGGGGTACTTC
- - TRBJ1-3 TRBV4-2 CASSREGGATLGNTIYF TGTGCCAGCAGCCGGGAGGGGGGGGCAACCCTTGGGAACACCATATATTTT
- - TRBJ1-5 TRBV11-3 CASSLAGVSDQPQHF TGTGCCAGCAGCTTAGCAGGCGTTTCCGATCAGCCCCAGCATTTT
- - TRBJ2-5 TRBV19 CASSMFDGSSETQYF TGTGCCAGTAGTATGTTTGACGGGAGTTCGGAGACCCAGTACTTC
TRBD2 - TRBJ2-7 TRBV10-3 CAITQLAGGYEQYF TGTGCCATCACCCAACTAGCGGGAGGGTACGAGCAGTACTTC
TRBD2 - TRBJ2-5 TRBV2 CASSTGTSSETQYF TGTGCCAGCAGTACCGGGACTAGCTCGGAGACCCAGTACTTC
TRBD2 - TRBJ2-7 TRBV2 CASRNGRAAYEQYF TGTGCCAGCCGGAACGGGAGGGCCGCCTACGAGCAGTACTTC
TRBD1 - TRBJ2-7 TRBV7-6 CASSVAGGAGYEQYF TGTGCCAGCAGCGTAGCAGGGGGCGCGGGGTACGAGCAGTACTTC
- few TRBJ1-3 TRBV5-1 CASSVNSGNTIYF TGCGCCAGCAGCGTAAACTCTGGAAACACCATATATTTT
- - TRBJ1-6 TRBV2 CATPLWGQGFSPLHF TGTGCCACCCCGCTATGGGGTCAGGGATTTTCACCCCTCCACTTT
TRBD1 - TRBJ2-7 TRBV6-5 CASRGQGSYEQYF TGTGCCAGCAGGGGACAGGGATCTTACGAGCAGTACTTC
- - TRBJ1-1 TRBV4-1 CASSQGQHKAGTEAFF TGCGCCAGCAGCCAAGGGCAGCACAAGGCGGGCACTGAAGCTTTCTTT
- - TRBJ2-2 TRBV12-1 CASSYPGEGIRPGELFF TGTGCCAGCAGCTACCCCGGTGAGGGAATCCGACCCGGGGAGCTGTTTTTT
- - TRBJ1-1 TRBV7-9 CASSRATVNTEAFF TGTGCCAGCAGCCGCGCTACAGTGAACACTGAAGCTTTCTTT
TRBD2 - TRBJ2-7 TRBV14 CASSREVAGFYEQYF TGTGCCAGCAGCCGTGAGGTAGCGGGTTTCTACGAGCAGTACTTC
TRBD2 once TRBJ2-7 TRBV5-1 CASSVTSEAYEQYF TGCGCCAGCAGCGTGACTAGCGAGGCCTACGAGCAGTACTTC
- - TRBJ1-5 TRBV4-2 CASSQVGGRSPSLHF TGTGCCAGCAGCCAAGTTGGAGGGAGAAGCCCCTCACTGCATTTT
- few TRBJ1-4 TRBV12-3/TRBV12-4 CASSFKGPLFF TGTGCCAGCAGTTTCAAGGGGCCACTGTTTTTT
TRBD1 - TRBJ1-2 TRBV29-1 CSVEWDRRNRGGYTF TGCAGCGTTGAGTGGGACAGGAGAAACAGGGGTGGCTACACCTTC
TRBD1 - TRBJ1-4 TRBV29-1 CSVTGEGASEKLFF TGCAGCGTCACGGGTGAGGGGGCTAGCGAAAAACTGTTTTTT
- - TRBJ2-2 TRBV6-5 CASSKGTGELFF TGTGCCAGCAGTAAGGGGACCGGGGAGCTGTTTTTT
- few TRBJ2-5 TRBV6-1 CASSEPRYSEETQYF TGTGCCAGCAGTGAGCCTAGATACTCAGAAGAGACCCAGTACTTC
- - TRBJ1-6 TRBV7-9 CASSLIASPLHF TGTGCCAGCAGCTTAATTGCGTCACCCCTCCACTTT
TRBD1 - TRBJ1-1 TRBV5-1 CASSFGTGGTEAFF TGCGCCAGCAGCTTCGGGACAGGGGGGACTGAAGCTTTCTTT
TRBD2 - TRBJ2-7 TRBV5-1 CASSLTSVYEQYF TGCGCCAGCAGCCTGACTAGCGTCTACGAGCAGTACTTC